The TCR beta chain under discussion was sequenced for a study of naive and memory T cell subsets listed by TCRdb under 2017. Study-wide context: The figure summarizing these samples reported about 10 blood donors, 7 tuberculin skin test biopsies and 3 saline control biopsies. PCR2 was typically a SYBR Green qPCR stopped at a set threshold; low-input samples could instead use end-point PCR (around 6 cycles). Skin biopsies were taken from tuberculin skin test sites or from saline-injected control sites and were processed for RNA extraction as described before.

Per the publication, the treatment or condition label means: skin biopsy from PPD injection site in Mantoux-positive individual. Total RNA was used without cell sorting and was treated with RQ1 DNase before reverse transcription, with a target input of about 1 to 1,100 ng. Using 3' ligation of a UMI-containing oligonucleotide to TCR cDNA, the study laid out a robust and sensitive protocol to amplify, sequence and analyze TCRs. In individuals with a positive Mantoux test, tuberculin skin test biopsies were taken from sites that had been injected with PPD. Libraries were prepared from skin biopsies and whole blood so that pipeline robustness could be tested in samples in which T cells form a minority population. Results and caveats for the whole study, not just this receptor: The paper did not give details of skin biopsy collection and RNA processing, instead referencing earlier studies for those details. TCR sequences were reportedly recovered from both types of skin biopsy, with far more TCRs being found at tuberculin skin test sites. Higher TCR numbers at tuberculin skin test sites were interpreted as T cell infiltration of a delayed type IV hypersensitivity reaction. The RNA-based method was acknowledged to be potentially sensitive to changes in TCR transcripts with T cell activation and differentiation.

Comments on this clonotype: The antigen it recognizes is unknown. Base-call qualities are not available, and no considerably larger clone is one nucleotide away. A library made for alpha chains picked up this beta chain off target, so its size means little.

Counted from cysteine to phenylalanine, this CDR3 has 18 amino acids. The entry retains the CDR3 DNA only, 54 bases that are in frame from base 1. Trimming leaves V shorter by 0 bases and J shorter by 6 bases, with the junction holding 13 bases beyond the gene matches. CDR1 is given as SGDLS and CDR2 as YYNGEE, both from the germline V gene. Library creation used UMI-ligation and nested PCR. For the blood and skin samples, TCR RNA was reverse transcribed with SuperScript IV using primers for the alpha and beta constant regions. The ligated cDNA was amplified in four rounds of PCR with nested alpha and beta constant region primers together with the SP2 primer. T4 RNA ligase 1 was used to ligate an oligonucleotide containing the Illumina SP2 primer and a UMI to the 3' end of the cDNA. To prevent hairpin formation, the 12-nucleotide UMI was made up of two random hexamers with an eight-base spacer between them. TCR alpha and beta chain libraries were processed separately from the second PCR onward, with dual indexing for multiplexing. After pooling, the indexed libraries were analyzed by capillary electrophoresis and sequenced on either an Illumina MiSeq or NextSeq. To boost base diversity and improve cluster recognition, PhiX DNA at roughly 5-8% was spiked into the libraries. For the original study's pipeline: Demultiplexor took UMIs from read 2, joined the UMIs to the TCR sequence from read 1, and separated reads according to sample indices. Decombinator identified V and J genes and V-J junctions and gave each TCR a five-part identifier that included V and J deletions. Collapsinator used UMIs to correct sequencing errors and PCR amplification heterogeneity, producing a UMI-based abundance for each TCR. CDR3Translator converted identifiers to nucleotide sequence, translated to amino acids, and extracted CDR3 regions using terminal motifs. After normalization to the amount of input RNA, error-corrected alpha and beta TCR counts from blood and skin were compared. TCRdb took the public reads, trimmed them with fastp at Q25, ran MiXCR for clone calling and kept in-frame beta chains. Every entry covers one CDR3 protein and lists the most common genes and DNA from its rows. These V and J calls originate from TCRdb's pipeline instead of the authors' own analysis. In all, the sample holds a few hundred distinct CDR3 sequences, and nearly 80% of those were seen once. 9% to 9.5% of the sample is in the top ten clones.

The rearranged segments are TRBV9 and TRBJ2-1; TRBD1 fits 9 bases in the junction. This receptor was taken from an adult in good health. Material: skin, obtained from a tuberculin skin test site. CDR3 loop: CASSVAPHPGQGGNEQFF. The bases read TGTGCCAGCAGCGTAGCTCCCCATCCGGGACAGGGTGGCAATGAGCAGTTCTTC.